These 2 T cell receptor beta chains originate from one sample sequenced in a study of cytotoxic CD8 clonotypes in ibrutinib-treated CLL (dated by TCRdb to about 2021). The intended sense of this specimen's time point label: 12 months on ibrutinib. The library was obtained by the immunoSEQ multiplex PCR assay. TCRdb took over this immuneACCESS table, retaining in-frame rearrangements with V and J assigned. Such tables are incomplete; in checked studies, under half of the missing clones stem from an unresolved V gene, and the remainder is unexplained. For this sample there are over 200,000 clones; more than 65% appear just once. The top ten hold 5.9% of the sample. This material consisted of PBMCs, taken after 12 months of ibrutinib treatment. Receptor source: a human donor with chronic lymphocytic leukemia.

This clone was recorded a few times. The rearrangement uses TRBV5-1 and TRBJ2-5; 12 positions agree with TRBD1. J gave up 5 bases and V 2 bases, and 4 bases lay outside the gene matches. The CDR3 spans 15 residues. Germline loops: CDR1 SGHRS, CDR2 YFSETQ. Here the CDR3 DNA reads TGCGCCAGCAGCTTCGGGACAGGGGGCCGGGAGACCCAGTACTTC. The encoded protein is CASSFGTGGRETQYF. Filled out from reference TRBV5-1 and TRBJ2-5, the complete variable domain reads KAGVTQTPRYLIKTRGQQVTLSCSPISGHRSVSWYQQTPGQGLQFLFEYFSETQRNKGNFPGRFSGRQFSNSRSEMNVSTLELGDSALYLCASSFGTGGRETQYFGPGTRLLVL.

This clone was seen a few times. This chain links TRBV4-2 with TRBJ2-1; 7 bases agree with TRBD2. Germline V CDR1 and CDR2: LGHNA, YNFKEQ. The CDR3 totals 16 residues. The J segment lost 4 bases and the V segment lost 0 bases, leaving 6 bases of the junction unmatched. The CDR3 coding sequence is TGTGCCAGCAGCCAAGATCTGGGGAGGGGTTACAATGAGCAGTTCTTC. Its protein is CASSQDLGRGYNEQFF.